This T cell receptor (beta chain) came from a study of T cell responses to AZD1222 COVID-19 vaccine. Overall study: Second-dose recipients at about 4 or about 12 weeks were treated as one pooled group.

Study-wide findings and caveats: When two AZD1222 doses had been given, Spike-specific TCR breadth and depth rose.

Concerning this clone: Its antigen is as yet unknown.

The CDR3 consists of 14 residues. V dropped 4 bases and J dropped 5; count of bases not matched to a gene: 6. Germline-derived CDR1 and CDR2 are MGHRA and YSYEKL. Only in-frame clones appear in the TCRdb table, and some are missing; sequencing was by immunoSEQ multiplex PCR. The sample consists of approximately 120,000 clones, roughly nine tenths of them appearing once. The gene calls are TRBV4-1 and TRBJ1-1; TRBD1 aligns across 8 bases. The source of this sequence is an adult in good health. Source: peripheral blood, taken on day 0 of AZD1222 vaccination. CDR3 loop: CASSRGQGRTEAFF. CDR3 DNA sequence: TGCGCCAGCAGCCGAGGACAGGGAAGGACTGAAGCTTTCTTT.